The next 4 T cell receptor beta chains were all read from a single sample in a study of response to subunit inactivated influenza vaccine. Via MiXCR, TCRdb re-called the RT-PCR reads, giving one row per CDR3 protein. The table lists approximately 570,000 distinct CDR3 sequences, less than 10% of them singletons. The specimen was PBMCs from blood, collected roughly 24 months after vaccination. The receptor source for this set is a man aged 45-69 years who received an inactivated influenza vaccine.

This clonotype was counted a few times. The chain is built from TRBV20-1 and TRBJ2-7, with 8 positions matching TRBD1. This CDR3 is built from 15 residues. Looked up from germline, CDR1 is DFQATT and CDR2 is SNEGSKA (reference sequence). V shed 0 bases and J 9 bases; nucleotides not matched to a gene: 13. The DNA for the CDR3 is TGCAGTGCTAGAGATCGCGGCAGGGGGCGATTCGGGCAGTACTTC. This gives the protein CSARDRGRGRFGQYF.

This clonotype has just a few counts. This chain connects TRBV4-3 to TRBJ2-7, with 9 bases aligning to TRBD1. CDR1 is LGHNA and CDR2 is YSLEER in the germline V gene. V trimming: 1 base; J trimming: 2 bases; junction bases outside the gene matches: 3. This CDR3 has 15 residues. CDR3 sequence (DNA): TGCGCCAGCAGCCAAGTACAGGGGGCGGCCTACGAGCAGTACTTC. Protein sequence: CASSQVQGAAYEQYF.

A few counts support this clonotype. V and J are TRBV7-1 and TRBJ1-2; TRBD1 matches 9 bases. TRBV7-1 is flagged as an ORF with uncertain function. The J segment lost 2 bases and the V segment lost 6 bases, leaving 28 bases of the junction unmatched. This CDR3 is 22 amino acids long. The CDR3 here is CASSSPGGTGLTKPPVNYGYTF. The CDR3 region has the DNA TGTGCCAGCAGTTCCCCCGGAGGGACAGGGTTGACCAAACCGCCCGTGAACTATGGCTACACCTTC.

The V gene is TRBV20-1, the J gene TRBJ2-6; D uncertain. Germline CDR1 and CDR2: DFQATT and SNEGSKA (reference sequence). Trimming shortened V by 3 bases and J by 8 bases, and 14 bases separated the two germline ends. This CDR3 is built from 14 residues. This CDR3 is CSARDVSDPNVLTF. As DNA, the CDR3 is TGCAGTGCTAGGGACGTCTCGGACCCCAACGTCCTGACTTTC.